This T cell receptor beta chain was found in a study of cytomegalovirus exposure and HLA in healthy donors. Germline CDR1 is LNHDA and CDR2 is SQIVND (reference sequence). J gave up 8 bases and V 10 bases, and 13 bases lay outside the gene matches. The CDR3 is 14 residues long. Primers: 60 Vbeta forward and 13 Jbeta reverse. Profiling relied on immunoSEQ multiplex PCR, and the TCRdb table lists in-frame clones only, not all of them. Of 50,000 to 65,000 clones listed, 75% to 85% were seen once; the top ten hold roughly 47%. The sample taken for sequencing was PBMCs. The chain couples TRBV19 to TRBJ2-1, with 8 bases lining up with TRBD1. This TCR was sampled from a man aged 45-65 years in good health and CMV-seropositive. CDR3 in amino acids: CATSDRELNYEQFF. CDR3 nucleotide sequence: TGTGCCACCTCGGACAGGGAGCTAAATTATGAGCAGTTCTTC.